Shown below are 9 T cell receptor beta chains from a single sample sequenced in a study of human CD8 memory T cell subsets. It was UMI-labeled 5' RACE by which the TCR beta libraries were made. TCRdb reprocessed the 5' RACE reads and stores each CDR3 protein as one record, lacking DNA. The sample shows some 10,000 distinct CDR3 sequences, and approximately 8.6% sits with its ten largest clones. The sequencing sample was made of CD8+ T cells from PBMCs. These receptors came from a human donor in good health.

V is TRBV6-6 and J is TRBJ2-1; TCRdb picks TRBD2, but there is no DNA to check that call. The germline gives CDR1 MNHNY, CDR2 SVGAGI (reference sequence). The CDR3 is 16 amino acids. The CDR3 loop reads CASSYSQREGYNEQFF.

The V and J genes are TRBV7-9 and TRBJ2-3. CDR1 is SEHNR, CDR2 FQNEAQ, per germline (reference sequence). The CDR3 extends over 13 amino acids. CDR3 loop: CASSLDYTDTQYF. Full variable domain (missing parts from reference TRBV7-9 and TRBJ2-3): DTGVSQNPRHKITKRGQNVTFRCDPISEHNRLYWYRQTLGQGPEFLTYFQNEAQLEKSRLLSDRFSAERPKGSFSTLEIQRTEQGDSAMYLCASSLDYTDTQYFGPGTRLTVL.

This clonotype is deemed medium-sized by its frequency. The chain carries TRBV7-9 and TRBJ2-3. CDR3 length: 13 residues. The germline gives CDR1 SEHNR, CDR2 FQNEAQ (reference sequence). The CDR3 spells CASSGTSADTQYF.

The rearrangement links TRBV29-1 to TRBJ2-1; the D call from TCRdb, TRBD2, cannot be confirmed without DNA. Germline lookup yields CDR1 SQVTM and CDR2 ANQGSEA. This CDR3 is built from 16 residues. The CDR3 sequence: CSVPNLAGVSYNEQFF.

J is TRBJ2-3 and V is TRBV6-1; TCRdb lists TRBD1, though no DNA is available to test this call. CDR1 is MNHNS, CDR2 SASEGT, per germline. The CDR3 has 15 residues. CDR3 sequence: CASSDRDEITDTQYF.

J is TRBJ2-2 and V is TRBV5-6; lacking DNA, the TRBD1 call made by TCRdb goes unchecked. This CDR3 contains 15 residues. Per the germline V gene, CDR1 is SGHDT and CDR2 is YYEEEE. The CDR3 reads CASSFGPGGAGELFF.

CDR3 loop: CASSPPDRGGTGELFF. The chain links TRBV11-3 to TRBJ2-2; absent DNA, TCRdb's TRBD1 call cannot be checked. CDR1 and CDR2 from the germline V gene are SGHNT and YENEEA. The CDR3 length is 16 residues.

This rearrangement joins TRBV4-1 to TRBJ2-2; TCRdb calls TRBD1, which cannot be checked without DNA. Germline lookup yields CDR1 MGHRA and CDR2 YSYEKL. This CDR3 has 18 amino acids. The CDR3 is CASSQAGSGTANTGELFF.

V gene TRBV7-9 combines with J gene TRBJ2-7; TCRdb's D gene call, TRBD1, goes unchecked for lack of DNA. The CDR3 is 15 amino acids. From germline, CDR1 is SEHNR and CDR2 FQNEAQ (reference sequence). Here the CDR3 reads CASSRVGGNSYEQYF.